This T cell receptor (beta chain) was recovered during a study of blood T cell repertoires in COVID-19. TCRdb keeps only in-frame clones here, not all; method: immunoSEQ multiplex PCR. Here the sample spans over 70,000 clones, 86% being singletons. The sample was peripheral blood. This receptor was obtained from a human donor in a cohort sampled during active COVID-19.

CDR3 sequence (DNA): TGCGCCAGCAGTGCAGACGGGAGGGCCGGTTGGAATGAGCAGTTCTTC. Its translation is CASSADGRAGWNEQFF. The chain has TRBV10-1 and TRBJ2-1, with 8 bases identical to TRBD2. The germline CDR1 and CDR2 sequences are WNHNN and SYGVQD (reference sequence). Unmatched junction bases numbered 12, after V lost 4 bases and J lost 7 bases. CDR3 size: 16 residues.